Listed below are T cell receptor beta chains from one sample, sequenced in a study of human thymus T cells. Sequencing was performed with immunoSEQ multiplex PCR; in TCRdb, only in-frame clones are kept and a portion is missing. This table has around 44,000 clones, nearly 95% appearing once. The sample taken for sequencing was blood. The receptors shown here come from a boy younger than two with a congenital heart defect but otherwise immunologically healthy. The CDR3 runs from the conserved cysteine through the conserved F or W. A D gene is named only where the DNA matches it firmly. Some rows mark clone size as missing; the rest say once, few, many or name a class of expanded clone.

j_call v_call d_call clone_size cdr3_aa cdr3_nt
TRBJ2-3 TRBV9 . . CASSPRSLKLDTQYF TGTGCCAGCAGCCCCCGATCCCTTAAATTAGATACGCAGTATTTT
TRBJ1-1 TRBV5-1 TRBD1 . CASTPRQGTPNTEAFF TGCGCCAGCACCCCGAGACAGGGGACGCCGAACACTGAAGCTTTCTTT
TRBJ1-2 TRBV27 . . CASSLSGWGYGYTF TGTGCCAGCAGTTTATCAGGCTGGGGCTATGGCTACACCTTC
TRBJ1-2 TRBV5-4 . . CASSLDTNYGYTF TGTGCCAGCAGCTTGGACACTAACTATGGCTACACCTTC
TRBJ2-6 TRBV7-2 . . CASSVGQANVLTF TGTGCCAGCAGCGTAGGACAGGCCAACGTCCTGACTTTC
TRBJ2-3 TRBV28 TRBD2 . CASISGGDYTDTQYF TGTGCCAGCATAAGCGGGGGGGACTACACAGATACGCAGTATTTT
TRBJ2-6 TRBV7-9 . . CASSLDRTVDSGANVLTF TGTGCCAGCAGCTTAGATCGGACAGTAGACTCTGGGGCCAACGTCCTGACTTTC
TRBJ1-4 TRBV10-3 . . CAIRVDTNEKLFF TGTGCCATCAGGGTGGACACTAATGAAAAACTGTTTTTT
TRBJ1-2 TRBV4-3 TRBD1 . CASSQEVETGGATYGYTF TGCGCCAGCAGCCAAGAGGTGGAGACAGGGGGCGCGACCTATGGCTACACCTTC
TRBJ1-5 TRBV25-1 . . CASSEARVNQPQHF TGTGCCAGCAGTGAAGCCAGGGTCAATCAGCCCCAGCATTTT
TRBJ1-3 TRBV28 . . CASSPAQGEIGNTIYF TGTGCCAGCAGCCCGGCTCAAGGCGAAATTGGAAACACCATATATTTT
TRBJ2-5 TRBV7-9 TRBD2 . CASSLLAGGQETQYF TGTGCCAGCAGCTTACTAGCGGGGGGGCAAGAGACCCAGTACTTC
TRBJ2-3 TRBV5-1 TRBD2 . CATSGDPRTDTQYF TGCGCCACCAGCGGGGATCCCCGCACAGATACGCAGTATTTT
TRBJ2-5 TRBV9 . few CASSVAGSRTQYF TGTGCCAGCAGCGTAGCAGGATCCAGGACCCAGTACTTC
TRBJ1-4 TRBV7-9 TRBD1 . CASSRTGTEGEKLFF TGTGCCAGCAGCCGGACCGGGACAGAGGGTGAAAAACTGTTTTTT
TRBJ2-3 TRBV5-1 TRBD2 once CASSLGLAADTQYF TGCGCCAGCAGCCTAGGACTAGCGGCCGATACGCAGTATTTT
TRBJ2-5 TRBV5-5 . once CASSFAGKETQYF TGTGCCAGCAGCTTTGCTGGAAAAGAGACCCAGTACTTC
TRBJ2-7 TRBV5-1 TRBD2 once CASSLAPGLAGVEQYF TGCGCCAGCAGCTTGGCCCCGGGACTAGCGGGGGTTGAGCAGTACTTC
TRBJ2-7 TRBV7-2 TRBD2 . CASSETSGGRNEQYF TGTGCCAGCAGCGAGACTAGCGGGGGGAGGAACGAGCAGTACTTC
TRBJ1-4 TRBV5-1 . . CASSSKGTLSNEKLFF TGCGCCAGCAGCTCGAAAGGGACACTCTCTAATGAAAAACTGTTTTTT
TRBJ1-2 TRBV15 . . CATSRSGIGYTF TGTGCCACCAGCAGATCGGGGATCGGCTACACCTTC
TRBJ1-1 TRBV27 . . CASSFFGALVLFF TGTGCCAGCAGTTTCTTCGGAGCGTTGGTTCTATTCTTT
TRBJ2-3 TRBV30 TRBD2 . CAWTSFGGDRTDTQYF TGTGCCTGGACCTCCTTCGGGGGGGACCGCACAGATACGCAGTATTTT
TRBJ2-2 TRBV5-4 TRBD2 . CASSFRRGSTGELFF TGTGCCAGCAGCTTCCGGCGGGGGAGCACCGGGGAGCTGTTTTTT
TRBJ1-1 TRBV19 TRBD1 . CASSVQGAVTEAFF TGTGCCAGTAGTGTTCAGGGGGCGGTCACTGAAGCTTTCTTT
TRBJ2-7 TRBV19 TRBD1 . CASSMDRVPYEQYF TGTGCCAGTAGTATGGACAGGGTCCCCTACGAGCAGTACTTC
TRBJ2-1 TRBV5-4 TRBD2 . CASSLGGGSYNEQFF TGTGCCAGCAGCTTGGGGGGGGGCTCCTACAATGAGCAGTTCTTC
TRBJ2-7 TRBV2 . . CASSPSYEQYF TGTGCCAGCAGTCCTTCCTACGAGCAGTACTTC
TRBJ2-5 TRBV5-5 TRBD2 . CASSLAGGTQYF TGTGCCAGCAGCTTGGCGGGGGGGACCCAGTACTTC
TRBJ2-7 TRBV7-8 TRBD1 . CASSHGQGGYEQYF TGTGCCAGCAGCCATGGACAGGGGGGCTACGAGCAGTACTTC
TRBJ1-5 TRBV28 . . CASSSASGAVNQPQHF TGTGCCAGCAGTTCCGCATCAGGGGCGGTCAATCAGCCCCAGCATTTT
TRBJ2-4 TRBV6-6 TRBD2 . CASSPGLAGDIQYF TGTGCCAGCAGCCCTGGGTTAGCGGGGGACATTCAGTACTTC
TRBJ1-2 TRBV30 TRBD1 . CAWSLGQGGGYTF TGTGCCTGGAGTCTGGGACAGGGTGGCGGCTACACCTTC
TRBJ1-1 TRBV28 . . CASKEVAEAFF TGTGCCAGCAAGGAAGTTGCAGAAGCTTTCTTT
TRBJ2-3 TRBV6-5 . . CASSYGSGSDTQYF TGTGCCAGCAGTTACGGATCCGGGTCAGATACGCAGTATTTT
TRBJ2-5 TRBV4-3 . once CASSQDGGGATGETQYF TGCGCCAGCAGCCAAGATGGGGGAGGGGCGACAGGGGAGACCCAGTACTTC
TRBJ2-4 TRBV4-3 . . CASSQARDGNIQYF TGCGCCAGCAGCCAAGCCAGGGATGGAAACATTCAGTACTTC
TRBJ1-4 TRBV27 TRBD1 . CASSLYMTGNEKLFF TGTGCCAGCAGTTTATATATGACAGGGAATGAAAAACTGTTTTTT
TRBJ2-3 TRBV18 TRBD2 once CASSPRSGGATDTQYF TGTGCCAGCTCACCACGGTCCGGGGGGGCCACAGATACGCAGTATTTT
TRBJ2-7 TRBV28 . . CASTSPLRGPPYEQYF TGTGCCAGCACCTCTCCCCTTCGGGGGCCCCCTTACGAGCAGTACTTC
TRBJ2-7 TRBV23-1 TRBD1 once CASSHPIEGTGVLSYEQYF TGCGCCAGCAGTCACCCCATCGAAGGGACAGGGGTATTGTCCTACGAGCAGTACTTC
TRBJ2-5 TRBV6-5 . . CASSYRLAETQYF TGTGCCAGCAGTTACCGGCTAGCAGAGACCCAGTACTTC
TRBJ1-2 TRBV7-9 . . CASSIGGLNYGYTF TGTGCCAGCAGCATAGGGGGACTTAACTATGGCTACACCTTC
TRBJ1-3 TRBV5-1 . once CASSLPGNTIYF TGCGCCAGCAGCTTACCTGGAAACACCATATATTTT
TRBJ2-7 TRBV11-2 TRBD2 . CASSLASGGAYEQYF TGTGCCAGCAGCTTAGCCAGCGGGGGGGCCTACGAGCAGTACTTC
TRBJ1-1 TRBV30 . few CAWSPPEGVLTEAFF TGTGCCTGGAGTCCTCCCGAAGGGGTTCTTACTGAAGCTTTCTTT
TRBJ2-7 TRBV9 TRBD1 once CASSVASGFGQGDYEQYF TGTGCCAGCAGCGTAGCCTCAGGTTTCGGACAGGGCGACTACGAGCAGTACTTC
TRBJ2-2 TRBV9 TRBD2 . CASTGTSSTGELFF TGTGCCAGCACCGGGACTAGCAGCACCGGGGAGCTGTTTTTT
TRBJ1-1 TRBV9 . . CASSVGDTEAFF TGTGCCAGCAGCGTAGGGGACACTGAAGCTTTCTTT
TRBJ2-3 TRBV5-1 . . CASSLGRGPSTDTQYF TGCGCCAGCAGCTTGGGACGGGGACCTAGCACAGATACGCAGTATTTT
TRBJ2-4 TRBV19 TRBD1 . CASRVQGAAKNIQYF TGTGCCAGTAGAGTACAGGGGGCAGCCAAAAACATTCAGTACTTC
TRBJ1-6 TRBV7-2 TRBD1 . CASSTRTGHSPLHF TGTGCCAGCAGCACCCGGACAGGGCACTCACCCCTCCACTTT
TRBJ2-3 TRBV6-1 . . CASSEAGARTDTQYF TGTGCCAGCAGTGAAGCGGGGGCACGCACAGATACGCAGTATTTT
TRBJ2-7 TRBV7-2 . . CASSLDGSLLYEQYF TGTGCCAGCAGCCTGGACGGGTCACTACTTTACGAGCAGTACTTC